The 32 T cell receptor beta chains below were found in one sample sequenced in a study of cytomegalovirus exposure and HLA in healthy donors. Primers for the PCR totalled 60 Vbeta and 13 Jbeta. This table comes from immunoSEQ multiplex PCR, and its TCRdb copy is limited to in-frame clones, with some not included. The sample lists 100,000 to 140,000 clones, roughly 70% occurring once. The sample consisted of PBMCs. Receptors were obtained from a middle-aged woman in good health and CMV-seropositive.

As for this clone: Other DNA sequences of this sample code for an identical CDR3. The CDR3 reads CASSIVANTEAFF. CDR3 nucleotide sequence: TGTGCCAGTAGTATAGTAGCGAACACTGAAGCTTTCTTT. The rearrangement joins TRBV19 to TRBJ1-1, with D unresolved. The CDR3 sequence is 13 residues long. Germline loops: CDR1 LNHDA, CDR2 SQIVND (reference sequence). Trimming left V 1 base short and J 1 base short, with 4 bases between.

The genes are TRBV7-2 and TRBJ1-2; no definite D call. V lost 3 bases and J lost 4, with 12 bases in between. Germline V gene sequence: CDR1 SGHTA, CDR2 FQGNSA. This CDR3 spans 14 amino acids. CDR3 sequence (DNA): TGTGCCAGCAGCTTTACAGCCGTGAGCTATGGCTACACCTTC. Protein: CASSFTAVSYGYTF.

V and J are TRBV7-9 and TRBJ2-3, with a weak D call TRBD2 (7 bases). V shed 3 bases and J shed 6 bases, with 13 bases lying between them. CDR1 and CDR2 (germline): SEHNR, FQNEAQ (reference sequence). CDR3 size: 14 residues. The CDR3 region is CASSLGGGIDTQYF. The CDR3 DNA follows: TGTGCCAGCAGCTTGGGGGGGGGCATTGATACGCAGTATTTT.

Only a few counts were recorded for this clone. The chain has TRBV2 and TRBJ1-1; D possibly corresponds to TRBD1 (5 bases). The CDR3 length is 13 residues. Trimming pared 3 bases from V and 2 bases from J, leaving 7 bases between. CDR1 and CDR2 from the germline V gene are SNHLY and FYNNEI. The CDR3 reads CASSDQGNTEAFF. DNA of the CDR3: TGTGCCAGCAGTGATCAGGGTAACACTGAAGCTTTCTTT.

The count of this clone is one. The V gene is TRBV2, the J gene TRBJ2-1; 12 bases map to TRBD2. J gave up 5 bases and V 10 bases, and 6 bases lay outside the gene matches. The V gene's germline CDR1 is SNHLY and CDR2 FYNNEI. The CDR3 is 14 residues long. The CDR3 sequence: CANGRLAGDNEQFF. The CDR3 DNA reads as TGTGCCAACGGAAGACTAGCGGGGGACAATGAGCAGTTCTTC.

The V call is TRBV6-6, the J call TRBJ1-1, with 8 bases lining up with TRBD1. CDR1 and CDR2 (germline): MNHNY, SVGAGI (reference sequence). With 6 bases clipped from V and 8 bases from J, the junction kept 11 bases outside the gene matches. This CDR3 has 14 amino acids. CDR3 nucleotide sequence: TGTGCCAGCAGAACAGGACAGGGCAGTTCCGAAGCTTTCTTT. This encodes CASRTGQGSSEAFF.

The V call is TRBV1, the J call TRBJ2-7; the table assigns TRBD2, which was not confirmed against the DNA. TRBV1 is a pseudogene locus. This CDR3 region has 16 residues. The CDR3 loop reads CTSSPKLAGVSYEQYF. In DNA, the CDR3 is TGCACCAGCAGTCCGAAACTAGCGGGGGTCTCCTACGAGCAGTACTTC.

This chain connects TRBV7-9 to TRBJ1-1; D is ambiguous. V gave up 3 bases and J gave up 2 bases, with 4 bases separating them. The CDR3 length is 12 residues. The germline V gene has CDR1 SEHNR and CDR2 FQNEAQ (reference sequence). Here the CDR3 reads CASSFTNTEAFF. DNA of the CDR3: TGTGCCAGCAGCTTTACTAACACTGAAGCTTTCTTT.

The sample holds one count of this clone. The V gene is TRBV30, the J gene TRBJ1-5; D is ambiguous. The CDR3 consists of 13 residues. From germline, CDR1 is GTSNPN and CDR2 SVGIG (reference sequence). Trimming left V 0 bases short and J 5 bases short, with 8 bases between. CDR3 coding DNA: TGTGCCTGGAGTGTACAATTGGATCAGCCCCAGCATTTT. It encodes CAWSVQLDQPQHF.

CDR3 sequence reads: CASSPELITGELFF. DNA for the CDR3: TGCGCCAGCAGTCCCGAGTTGATCACCGGGGAGCTGTTTTTT. This chain connects TRBV10-1 to TRBJ2-2; the D is unclear. CDR1 is WNHNN, CDR2 SYGVQD, per germline (reference sequence). With 5 bases removed from V and 4 bases from J, the gap between germline ends came to 11 bases. The CDR3 totals 14 residues.

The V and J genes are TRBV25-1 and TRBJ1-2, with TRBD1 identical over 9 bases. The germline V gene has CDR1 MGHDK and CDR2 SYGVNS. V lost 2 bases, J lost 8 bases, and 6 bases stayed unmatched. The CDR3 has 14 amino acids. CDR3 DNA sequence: TGTGCCAGCAGTGAAGGAGGGACAGGGAGAGGCTACACCTTC. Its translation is CASSEGGTGRGYTF.

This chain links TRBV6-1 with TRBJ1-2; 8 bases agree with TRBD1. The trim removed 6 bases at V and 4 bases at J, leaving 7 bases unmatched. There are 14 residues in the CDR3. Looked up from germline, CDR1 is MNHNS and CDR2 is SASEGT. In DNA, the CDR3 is TGTGCCAGCAGGGCGACAGGGGCCCCCTATGGCTACACCTTC. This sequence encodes CASRATGAPYGYTF.

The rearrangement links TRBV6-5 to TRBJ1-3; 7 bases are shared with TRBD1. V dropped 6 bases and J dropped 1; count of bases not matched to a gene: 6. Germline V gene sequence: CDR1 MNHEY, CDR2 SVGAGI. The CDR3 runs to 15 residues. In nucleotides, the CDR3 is TGTGCCAGCAGCCACGACAGGGCTTCTGGAAACACCATATATTTT. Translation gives CASSHDRASGNTIYF.

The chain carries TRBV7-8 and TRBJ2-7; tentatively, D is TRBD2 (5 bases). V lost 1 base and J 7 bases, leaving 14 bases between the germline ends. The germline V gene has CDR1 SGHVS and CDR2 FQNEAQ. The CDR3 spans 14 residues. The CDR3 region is CASSLGGLTREQYF. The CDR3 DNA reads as TGTGCCAGCAGCTTAGGAGGGCTCACGAGGGAGCAGTACTTC.

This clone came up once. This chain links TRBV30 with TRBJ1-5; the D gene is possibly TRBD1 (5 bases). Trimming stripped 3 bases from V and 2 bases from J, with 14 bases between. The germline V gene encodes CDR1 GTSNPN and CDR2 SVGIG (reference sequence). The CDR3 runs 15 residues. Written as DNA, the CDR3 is TGTGCCTGGAGCTCGGACGGAGGGGGCAATCAGCCCCAGCATTTT. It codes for CAWSSDGGGNQPQHF.

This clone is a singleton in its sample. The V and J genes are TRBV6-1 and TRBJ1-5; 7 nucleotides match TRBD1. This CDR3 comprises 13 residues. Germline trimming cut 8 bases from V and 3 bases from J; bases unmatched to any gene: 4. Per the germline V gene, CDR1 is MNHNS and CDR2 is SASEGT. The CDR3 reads CASGTVDNQPQHF. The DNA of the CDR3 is TGTGCCAGCGGGACAGTTGACAATCAGCCCCAGCATTTT.

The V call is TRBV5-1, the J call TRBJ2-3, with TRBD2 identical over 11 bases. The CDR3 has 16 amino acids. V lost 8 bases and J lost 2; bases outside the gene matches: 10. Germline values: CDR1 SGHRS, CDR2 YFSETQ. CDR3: CASTSGGAPTTDTQYF. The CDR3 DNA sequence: TGCGCCAGTACTAGCGGGGGAGCACCCACCACAGATACGCAGTATTTT.

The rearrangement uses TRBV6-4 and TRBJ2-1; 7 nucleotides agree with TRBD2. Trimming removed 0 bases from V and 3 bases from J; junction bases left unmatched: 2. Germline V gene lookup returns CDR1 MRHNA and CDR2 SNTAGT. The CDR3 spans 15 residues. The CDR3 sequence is CASSDSRGDYNEQFF. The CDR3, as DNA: TGTGCCAGCAGTGACTCCCGGGGGGACTACAATGAGCAGTTCTTC.

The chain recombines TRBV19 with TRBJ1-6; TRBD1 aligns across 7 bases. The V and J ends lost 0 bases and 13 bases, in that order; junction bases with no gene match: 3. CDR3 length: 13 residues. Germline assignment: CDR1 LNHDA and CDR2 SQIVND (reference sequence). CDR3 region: CASSIEGRGPLHF. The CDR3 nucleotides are TGTGCCAGTAGTATAGAGGGCAGGGGGCCCCTCCACTTT. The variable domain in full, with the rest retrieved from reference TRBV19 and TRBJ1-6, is DGGITQSPKYLFRKEGQNVTLSCEQNLNHDAMYWYRQDPGQGLRLIYYSQIVNDFQKGDIAEGYSVSREKKESFPLTVTSAQKNPTAFYLCASSIEGRGPLHFGNGTRLTVT.

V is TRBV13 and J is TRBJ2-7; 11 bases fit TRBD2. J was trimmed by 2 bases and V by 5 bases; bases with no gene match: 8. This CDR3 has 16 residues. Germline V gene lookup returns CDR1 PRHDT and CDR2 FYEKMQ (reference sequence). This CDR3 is CASSRSSGGAPYEQYF. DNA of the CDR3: TGTGCCAGCAGCCGAAGTAGCGGGGGGGCCCCCTACGAGCAGTACTTC.

DNA for the CDR3: TGCAGCGTTTGGGGGGGCCTCAATCAGCCCCAGCATTTT. Translated: CSVWGGLNQPQHF. This chain uses TRBV29-1 with TRBJ1-5, with D perhaps TRBD1 (6 bases). Germline CDR1 is SQVTM and CDR2 is ANQGSEA. V shed 5 bases and J shed 3 bases, with 11 bases lying between them. The CDR3 has 13 residues.

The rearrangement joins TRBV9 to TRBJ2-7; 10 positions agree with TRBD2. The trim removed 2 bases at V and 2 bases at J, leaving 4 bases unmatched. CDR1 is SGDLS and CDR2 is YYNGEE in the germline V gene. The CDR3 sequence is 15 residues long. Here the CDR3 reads CASSVSSGGAYEQYF. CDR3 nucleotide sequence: TGTGCCAGCAGCGTCTCTAGCGGGGGAGCCTACGAGCAGTACTTC.

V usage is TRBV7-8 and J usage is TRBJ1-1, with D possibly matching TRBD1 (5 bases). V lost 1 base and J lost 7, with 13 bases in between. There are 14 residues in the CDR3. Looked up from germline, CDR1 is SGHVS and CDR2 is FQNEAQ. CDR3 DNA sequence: TGTGCCAGCAGCTTAGGTATGCGACAGATTGAAGCTTTCTTT. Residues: CASSLGMRQIEAFF.

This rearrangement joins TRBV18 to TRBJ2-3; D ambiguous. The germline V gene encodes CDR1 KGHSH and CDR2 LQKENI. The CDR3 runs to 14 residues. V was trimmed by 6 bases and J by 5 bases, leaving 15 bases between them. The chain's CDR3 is CASSPKPRGDTQYF. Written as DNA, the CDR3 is TGTGCCAGCTCCCCGAAGCCACGAGGAGATACGCAGTATTTT.

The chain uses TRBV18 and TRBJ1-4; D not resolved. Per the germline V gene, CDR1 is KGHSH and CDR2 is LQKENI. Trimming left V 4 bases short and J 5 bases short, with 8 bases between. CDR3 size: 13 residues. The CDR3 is CASSLTDNEKLFF. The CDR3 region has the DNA TGTGCCAGCTCACTAACAGACAATGAAAAACTGTTTTTT.

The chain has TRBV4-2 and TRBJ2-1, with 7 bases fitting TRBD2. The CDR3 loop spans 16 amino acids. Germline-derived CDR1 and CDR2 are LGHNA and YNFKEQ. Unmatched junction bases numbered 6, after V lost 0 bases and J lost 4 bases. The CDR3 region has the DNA TGTGCCAGCAGCCAAGATTCTAGGGAGGGTTACAATGAGCAGTTCTTC. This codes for CASSQDSREGYNEQFF.

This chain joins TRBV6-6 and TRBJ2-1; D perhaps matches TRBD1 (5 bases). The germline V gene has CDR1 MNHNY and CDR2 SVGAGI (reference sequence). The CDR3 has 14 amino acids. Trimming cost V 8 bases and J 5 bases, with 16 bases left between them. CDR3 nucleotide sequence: TGTGCCAGCGTTCTCCCGGGCAGGGACAATGAGCAGTTCTTC. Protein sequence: CASVLPGRDNEQFF.

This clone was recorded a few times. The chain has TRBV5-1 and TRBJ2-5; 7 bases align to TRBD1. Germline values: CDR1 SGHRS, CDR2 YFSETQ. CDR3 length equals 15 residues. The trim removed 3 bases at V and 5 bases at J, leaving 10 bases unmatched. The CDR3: CASSSGGTGSETQYF. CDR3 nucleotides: TGCGCCAGCAGCTCAGGGGGTACAGGGTCGGAGACCCAGTACTTC.

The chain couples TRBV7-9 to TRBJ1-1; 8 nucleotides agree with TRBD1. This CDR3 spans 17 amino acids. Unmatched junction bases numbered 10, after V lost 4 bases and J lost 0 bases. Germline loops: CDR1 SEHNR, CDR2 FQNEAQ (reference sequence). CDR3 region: CASSWIRQGPMNTEAFF. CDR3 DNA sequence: TGTGCCAGCAGCTGGATAAGACAGGGGCCCATGAACACTGAAGCTTTCTTT. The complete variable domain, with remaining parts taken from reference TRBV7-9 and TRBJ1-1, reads DTGVSQNPRHKITKRGQNVTFRCDPISEHNRLYWYRQTLGQGPEFLTYFQNEAQLEKSRLLSDRFSAERPKGSFSTLEIQRTEQGDSAMYLCASSWIRQGPMNTEAFFGQGTRLTVV.

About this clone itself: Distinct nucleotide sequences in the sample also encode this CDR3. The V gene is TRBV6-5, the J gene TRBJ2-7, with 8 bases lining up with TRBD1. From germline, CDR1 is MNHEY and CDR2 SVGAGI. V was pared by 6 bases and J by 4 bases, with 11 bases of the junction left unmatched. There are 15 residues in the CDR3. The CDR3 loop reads CASRGTGGRGYEQYF. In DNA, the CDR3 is TGTGCCAGCAGGGGTACAGGGGGACGGGGATACGAGCAGTACTTC.

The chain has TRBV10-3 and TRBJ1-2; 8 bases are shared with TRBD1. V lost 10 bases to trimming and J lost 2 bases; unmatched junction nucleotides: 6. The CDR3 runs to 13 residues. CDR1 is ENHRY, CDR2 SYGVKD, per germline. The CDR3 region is CASTGQANYGYTF. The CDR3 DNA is TGTGCCAGTACGGGACAGGCCAACTATGGCTACACCTTC.

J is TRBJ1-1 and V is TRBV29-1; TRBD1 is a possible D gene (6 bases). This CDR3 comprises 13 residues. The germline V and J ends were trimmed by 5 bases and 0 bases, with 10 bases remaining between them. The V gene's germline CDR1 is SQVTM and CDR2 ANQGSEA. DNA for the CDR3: TGCAGCGTTACAGGGTCCTTGAACACTGAAGCTTTCTTT. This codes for CSVTGSLNTEAFF.